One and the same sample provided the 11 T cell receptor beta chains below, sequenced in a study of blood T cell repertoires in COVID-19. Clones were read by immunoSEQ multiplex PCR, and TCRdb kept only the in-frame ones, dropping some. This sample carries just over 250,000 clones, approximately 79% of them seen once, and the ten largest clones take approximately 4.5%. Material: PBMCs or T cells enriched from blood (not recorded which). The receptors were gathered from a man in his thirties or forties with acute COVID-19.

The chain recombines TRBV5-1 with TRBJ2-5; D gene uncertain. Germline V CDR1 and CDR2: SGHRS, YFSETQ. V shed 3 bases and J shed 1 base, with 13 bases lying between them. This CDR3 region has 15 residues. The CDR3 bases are TGCGCCAGCAGCTCCAGATGGAGCTCCCAAGAGACCCAGTACTTC. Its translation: CASSSRWSSQETQYF.

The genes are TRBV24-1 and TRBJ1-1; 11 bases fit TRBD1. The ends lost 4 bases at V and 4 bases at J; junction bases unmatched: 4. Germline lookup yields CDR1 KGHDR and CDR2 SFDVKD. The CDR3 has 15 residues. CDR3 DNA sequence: TGTGCCACCAGTGAAGCAGGGACAGGGGGCACTGAAGCTTTCTTT. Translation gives CATSEAGTGGTEAFF.

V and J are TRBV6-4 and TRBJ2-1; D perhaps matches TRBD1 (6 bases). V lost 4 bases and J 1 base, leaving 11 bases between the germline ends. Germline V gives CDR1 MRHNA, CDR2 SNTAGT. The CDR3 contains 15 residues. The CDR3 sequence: CASSVTQGSYNEQFF. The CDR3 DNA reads TGTGCCAGCAGTGTCACCCAGGGGTCCTACAATGAGCAGTTCTTC.

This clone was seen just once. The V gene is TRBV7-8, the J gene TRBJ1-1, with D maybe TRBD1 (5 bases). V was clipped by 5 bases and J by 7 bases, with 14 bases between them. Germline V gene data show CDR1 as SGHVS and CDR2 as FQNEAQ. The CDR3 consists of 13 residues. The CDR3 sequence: CASSRAWGDEAFF. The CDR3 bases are TGTGCCAGCAGCCGCGCCTGGGGGGATGAAGCTTTCTTT.

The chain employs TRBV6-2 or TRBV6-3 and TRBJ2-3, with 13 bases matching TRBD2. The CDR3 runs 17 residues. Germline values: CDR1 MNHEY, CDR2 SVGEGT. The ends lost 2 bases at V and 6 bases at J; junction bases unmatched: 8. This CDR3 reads CASSYRTSGGSRDTQYF. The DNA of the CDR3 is TGTGCCAGCAGTTACAGGACTAGCGGGGGTTCGAGGGATACGCAGTATTTT.

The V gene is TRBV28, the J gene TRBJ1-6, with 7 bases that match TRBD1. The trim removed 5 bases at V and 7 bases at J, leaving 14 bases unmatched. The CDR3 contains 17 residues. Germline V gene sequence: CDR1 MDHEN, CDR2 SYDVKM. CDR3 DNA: TGTGCCAGCAGTCAAACCTTAGGGGGCTCGGGGAATTCACCCCTCCACTTT. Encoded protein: CASSQTLGGSGNSPLHF.

CDR3 amino acids: CASSTRQQETQYF. The DNA of the CDR3 is TGTGCCAGCAGTACTCGACAGCAAGAGACCCAGTACTTC. The chain recombines TRBV6-5 with TRBJ2-5; D possibly corresponds to TRBD1 (5 bases). CDR3 length: 13 residues. Looked up from germline, CDR1 is MNHEY and CDR2 is SVGAGI. Trimming pared 5 bases from V and 2 bases from J, leaving 9 bases between.

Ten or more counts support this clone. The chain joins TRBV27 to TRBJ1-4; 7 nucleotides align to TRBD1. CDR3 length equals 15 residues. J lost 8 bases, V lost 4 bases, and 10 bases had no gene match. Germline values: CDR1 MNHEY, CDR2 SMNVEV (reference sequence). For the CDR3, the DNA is TGTGCCAGCAGTTGGTCGGGCAGGGGGTCAGAAAAACTGTTTTTT. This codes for CASSWSGRGSEKLFF.

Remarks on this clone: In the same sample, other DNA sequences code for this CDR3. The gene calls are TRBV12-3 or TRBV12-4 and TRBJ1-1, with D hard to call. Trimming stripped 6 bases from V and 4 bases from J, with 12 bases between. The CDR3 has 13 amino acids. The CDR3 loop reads CASSSTGSTEAFF. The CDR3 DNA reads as TGTGCCAGCAGCTCCACGGGGAGCACTGAAGCTTTCTTT.

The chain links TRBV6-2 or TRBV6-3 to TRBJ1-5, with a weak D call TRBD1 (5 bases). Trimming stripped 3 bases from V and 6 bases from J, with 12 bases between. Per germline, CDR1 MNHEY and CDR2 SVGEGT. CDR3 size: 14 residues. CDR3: CASSYGGAVQPQHF. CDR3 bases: TGTGCCAGCAGTTATGGAGGGGCGGTTCAGCCCCAGCATTTT.

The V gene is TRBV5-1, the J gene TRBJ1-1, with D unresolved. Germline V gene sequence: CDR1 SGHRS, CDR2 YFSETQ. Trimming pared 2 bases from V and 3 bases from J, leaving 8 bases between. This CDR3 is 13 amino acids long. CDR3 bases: TGCGCCAGCAGCTTCTCTGTCGACACTGAAGCTTTCTTT. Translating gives CASSFSVDTEAFF.